This T cell receptor (beta chain) was captured in a study of cytomegalovirus exposure and HLA in healthy donors. Germline-derived CDR1 and CDR2 are SGHRS and YFSETQ. There are 14 residues in the CDR3. Losses at the gene ends were 4 bases for V and 6 bases for J; bases not matched to a gene: 7. The PCR made use of 60 Vbeta and 13 Jbeta primers. Only in-frame clones appear in the TCRdb table, and some are missing; sequencing was by immunoSEQ multiplex PCR. Of around 40,000 clones in the sample, roughly 60% were seen once. Sequencing was done on a sample of PBMCs. J is TRBJ2-3 and V is TRBV5-1, with 8 bases matching TRBD2. The sequence was collected from a human donor in good health. Here the CDR3 reads CASSRGGSGDTQYF. As DNA, the CDR3 is TGCGCCAGCAGCCGGGGGGGAAGCGGGGATACGCAGTATTTT.